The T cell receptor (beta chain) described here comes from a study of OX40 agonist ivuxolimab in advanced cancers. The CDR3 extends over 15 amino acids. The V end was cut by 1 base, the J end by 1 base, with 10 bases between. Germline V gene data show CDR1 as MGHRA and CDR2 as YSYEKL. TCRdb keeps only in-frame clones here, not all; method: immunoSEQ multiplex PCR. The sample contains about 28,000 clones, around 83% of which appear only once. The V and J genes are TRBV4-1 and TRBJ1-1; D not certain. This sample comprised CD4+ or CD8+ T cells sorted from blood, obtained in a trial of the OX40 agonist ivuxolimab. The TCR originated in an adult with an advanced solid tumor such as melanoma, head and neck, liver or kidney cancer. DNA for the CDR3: TGCGCCAGCAGCCAAGGGAGGATCGGGAACACTGAAGCTTTCTTT. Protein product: CASSQGRIGNTEAFF.